This entry lists 20 T cell receptor beta chains sequenced from one sample in a study of T cell responses to AZD1222 COVID-19 vaccine. The table came from immunoSEQ multiplex PCR; TCRdb's copy has only in-frame clones and leaves some out. The sample contains roughly 130,000 clones, 88% of which appear only once. The starting material was peripheral blood, obtained on day 0 of MenACWY control vaccination. Every receptor here comes from an adult in good health.

The CDR3 nucleotides are TGTGCCAGCTTTGGGGGCCCCACAGATACGCAGTATTTT. Residues: CASFGGPTDTQYF. V and J are TRBV28 and TRBJ2-3, with D possibly being TRBD1 (6 bases). The CDR3 length is 13 residues. CDR1 and CDR2 from the germline V gene are MDHEN and SYDVKM. V lost 8 bases and J lost 2, with 11 bases in between.

The chain carries TRBV27 and TRBJ1-1; TRBD1 aligns across 9 bases. The germline CDR1 and CDR2 sequences are MNHEY and SMNVEV (reference sequence). Unmatched junction bases numbered 2, after V lost 5 bases and J lost 4 bases. The CDR3 is 13 residues long. CDR3 region: CASSGTGSTEAFF. DNA of the CDR3: TGTGCCAGCAGTGGGACAGGGAGCACTGAAGCTTTCTTT.

The chain is built from TRBV7-8 and TRBJ1-6; tentative D call: TRBD1 (5 bases). Between the trimmed V and J ends, which lost 1 base and 7 bases, there was a span of 14 bases. CDR1 and CDR2 from the germline V gene are SGHVS and FQNEAQ. This CDR3 spans 16 amino acids. The CDR3 reads CASSLGQGRLNSPLHF. As DNA, the CDR3 is TGTGCCAGCAGCTTAGGTCAGGGAAGATTGAATTCACCCCTCCACTTT.

The chain carries TRBV9 and TRBJ2-3; D is uncertain. The germline gives CDR1 SGDLS, CDR2 YYNGEE. The V end lost 0 bases, the J end lost 2 bases, and 4 bases lay between the germline ends. This CDR3 is built from 13 residues. CDR3 region: CASSVGDTDTQYF. CDR3 DNA: TGTGCCAGCAGCGTAGGCGACACAGATACGCAGTATTTT.

This clone is a singleton in its sample. The CDR3 nucleotides are TGTGCCAGCAGTGTTCCCCCCGGACCTAACACCTACGAGCAGTACTTC. Protein product: CASSVPPGPNTYEQYF. The rearrangement joins TRBV6-1 to TRBJ2-7; D unresolved. From germline, CDR1 is MNHNS and CDR2 SASEGT. The CDR3 spans 16 residues. V lost 4 bases and J 2 bases, leaving 18 bases between the germline ends.

The V call is TRBV6-5, the J call TRBJ2-5; D ambiguous. Trimming cost V 4 bases and J 8 bases, with 11 bases left between them. From germline, CDR1 is MNHEY and CDR2 SVGAGI. The CDR3 runs to 12 residues. CDR3 in amino acids: CASSSLGLTQYF. The CDR3 bases are TGTGCCAGCAGTTCCCTCGGTTTAACCCAGTACTTC.

The chain combines TRBV15 with TRBJ1-5; D is ambiguous. Germline assignment: CDR1 LNHNV and CDR2 YYDKDF (reference sequence). V lost 0 bases and J 7 bases, leaving 19 bases between the germline ends. This CDR3 is built from 17 residues. The CDR3 sequence is CATSRDPSGRMEQPQHF. The DNA for the CDR3 is TGTGCCACCAGCAGAGATCCTTCCGGGAGGATGGAACAGCCCCAGCATTTT. Filled out from reference TRBV15 and TRBJ1-5, the complete variable domain reads DAMVIQNPRYQVTQFGKPVTLSCSQTLNHNVMYWYQQKSSQAPKLLFHYYDKDFNNEADTPDNFQSRRPNTSFCFLDIRSPGLGDTAMYLCATSRDPSGRMEQPQHFGDGTRLSIL.

The chain combines TRBV11-3 with TRBJ2-3; 7 bases align to TRBD2. CDR3 size: 17 residues. Germline CDR1 and CDR2: SGHNT and YENEEA. With V trimmed by 3 bases and J by 0 bases, 9 bases remained unmatched. CDR3 loop: CASSLPSASGSTDTQYF. DNA for the CDR3: TGTGCCAGCAGCTTGCCCTCGGCTAGCGGAAGCACAGATACGCAGTATTTT.

The chain has TRBV7-8 and TRBJ2-4; a weak D match, TRBD2 (6 bases). CDR1 SGHVS and CDR2 FQNEAQ come from the germline V gene. This CDR3 is built from 15 residues. The germline V and J ends were trimmed by 4 bases and 0 bases, with 10 bases remaining between them. The CDR3 loop reads CASSWGELAKNIQYF. DNA of the CDR3: TGTGCCAGCAGCTGGGGGGAACTAGCCAAAAACATTCAGTACTTC.

The rearrangement uses TRBV10-2 and TRBJ1-1; 7 bases match TRBD1. CDR1 is WSHSY and CDR2 is SAAADI in the germline V gene. The CDR3 loop spans 12 amino acids. V shed 8 bases and J 9 bases; nucleotides not matched to a gene: 9. The CDR3 coding sequence is TGCGCCAGCTCGACAGGGACTTCTCAAGCTTTCTTT. It translates to CASSTGTSQAFF.

The chain links TRBV5-1 to TRBJ1-1; D remains ambiguous. Trimming took off 0 bases at V and 3 bases at J, with 9 bases between the two ends. Germline loops: CDR1 SGHRS, CDR2 YFSETQ. The CDR3 consists of 14 residues. CDR3: CASSLGLEHTEAFF. In DNA form, the CDR3 reads TGCGCCAGCAGCTTGGGGTTAGAGCACACTGAAGCTTTCTTT.

The J gene is TRBJ1-1, the V gene TRBV5-6; 8 bases map to TRBD1. Trimming at V came to 5 bases and at J to 5 bases, leaving 5 bases not matched to a gene. The length of the CDR3 is 13 residues. Germline lookup yields CDR1 SGHDT and CDR2 YYEEEE. CDR3 loop: CASRPRGQTEAFF. The CDR3 DNA follows: TGTGCCAGCAGACCCAGGGGGCAGACTGAAGCTTTCTTT.

Only one count was recorded for this clone. V usage is TRBV7-2 and J usage is TRBJ2-7; 9 bases are shared with TRBD2. The CDR3 is made up of 17 amino acids. CDR1 and CDR2 (germline): SGHTA, FQGNSA. The ends lost 1 base at V and 7 bases at J; junction bases unmatched: 14. In DNA form, the CDR3 reads TGTGCCAGCAGCTTAGACATATTAGCGGGAGCCATTGAAGAGCAGTACTTC. It specifies CASSLDILAGAIEEQYF.

The chain combines TRBV7-6 with TRBJ1-4; weak D call: TRBD1 (5 bases). The germline V and J ends were trimmed by 4 bases and 7 bases, with 10 bases remaining between them. This CDR3 comprises 13 residues. In germline, CDR1 is SGHVS, CDR2 FNYEAQ. In DNA, the CDR3 is TGTGCCAGCAGCTCCCCGGACACTGAAAAACTGTTTTTT. As protein: CASSSPDTEKLFF.

The genes are TRBV4-1 and TRBJ1-4; possible D gene TRBD1, 5 bases. This CDR3 region has 15 residues. Deletions cut 8 bases from V and 1 base from J, with 14 bases between. The germline V gene has CDR1 MGHRA and CDR2 YSYEKL. This chain's CDR3 is CASRPGGVTNEKLFF. The CDR3 coding sequence is TGCGCCAGCCGCCCCGGGGGAGTAACTAATGAAAAACTGTTTTTT.

This chain connects TRBV2 to TRBJ2-3; D is uncertain. The germline V gene encodes CDR1 SNHLY and CDR2 FYNNEI. Trimming removed 7 bases at V and 4 bases at J, with 18 bases between. This CDR3 is 15 amino acids long. The CDR3 region has the DNA TGTGCCAGCAAACCCCTAAGGAGAGAGGCAGATACGCAGTATTTT. Amino acid sequence: CASKPLRREADTQYF.

This chain uses TRBV2 with TRBJ1-3; no firm D call. Germline V gives CDR1 SNHLY, CDR2 FYNNEI. This CDR3 has 13 residues. V lost 4 bases and J 2 bases, leaving 6 bases between the germline ends. CDR3: CASSAITGNTIYF. The CDR3 region has the DNA TGTGCCAGCAGTGCGATCACTGGAAACACCATATATTTT.

The rearrangement links TRBV11-3 to TRBJ2-2; D is perhaps TRBD1 (6 bases). Germline CDR1 SGHNT, CDR2 YENEEA. V lost 8 bases, J lost 2 bases, and 12 bases lay in between. The CDR3 is 14 residues long. CDR3 amino acids: CASLQGLNTGELFF. For the CDR3, the DNA is TGTGCCAGCTTACAGGGCCTAAACACCGGGGAGCTGTTTTTT.

The chain recombines TRBV5-1 with TRBJ2-7; 8 bases fit TRBD1. This CDR3 has 13 amino acids. The germline gives CDR1 SGHRS, CDR2 YFSETQ. J lost 3 bases, V lost 8 bases, and 7 bases had no gene match. The CDR3 DNA is TGCGCCAGTACGGACAGGGATCTCTACGAGCAGTACTTC. Translation gives CASTDRDLYEQYF.

V usage is TRBV27 and J usage is TRBJ1-5, with D tentatively TRBD1 (5 bases). The ends were cut back, 8 bases at V and 4 bases at J, with 6 bases in the middle. This CDR3 is built from 11 residues. Germline CDR1 and CDR2: MNHEY and SMNVEV (reference sequence). The CDR3 spells CASGGNQPQHF. In DNA, the CDR3 is TGTGCCAGCGGGGGGAATCAGCCCCAGCATTTT.